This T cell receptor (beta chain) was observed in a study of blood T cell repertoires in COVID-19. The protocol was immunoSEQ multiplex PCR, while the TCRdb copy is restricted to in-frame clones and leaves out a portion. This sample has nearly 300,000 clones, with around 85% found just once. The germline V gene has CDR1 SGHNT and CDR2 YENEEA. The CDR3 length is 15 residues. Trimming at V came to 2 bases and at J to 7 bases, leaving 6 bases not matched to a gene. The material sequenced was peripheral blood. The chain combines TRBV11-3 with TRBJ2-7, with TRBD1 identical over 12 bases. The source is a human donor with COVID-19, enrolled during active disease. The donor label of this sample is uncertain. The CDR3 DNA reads TGTGCCAGCAGCTTATCGGGGACAGGGGGCGGAGAGCAGTACTTC. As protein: CASSLSGTGGGEQYF.